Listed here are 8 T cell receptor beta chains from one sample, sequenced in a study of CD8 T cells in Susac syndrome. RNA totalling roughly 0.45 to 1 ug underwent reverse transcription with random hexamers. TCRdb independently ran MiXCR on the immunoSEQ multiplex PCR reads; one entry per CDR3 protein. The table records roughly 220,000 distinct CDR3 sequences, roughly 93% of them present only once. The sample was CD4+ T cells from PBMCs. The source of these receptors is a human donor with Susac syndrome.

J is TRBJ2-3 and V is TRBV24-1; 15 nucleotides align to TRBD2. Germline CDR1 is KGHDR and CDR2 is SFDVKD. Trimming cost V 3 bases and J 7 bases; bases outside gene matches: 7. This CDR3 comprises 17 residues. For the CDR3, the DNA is TGTGCCACCAGTGATCTTCCGGGACTAGCGGGGGGAAATACGCAGTATTTT. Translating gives CATSDLPGLAGGNTQYF.

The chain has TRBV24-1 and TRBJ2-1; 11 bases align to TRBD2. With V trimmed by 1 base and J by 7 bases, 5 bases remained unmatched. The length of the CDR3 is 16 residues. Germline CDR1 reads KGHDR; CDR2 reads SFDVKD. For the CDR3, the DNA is TGTGCCACCAGTGATTTTTCTAGCGGGGGGAGTAATGAGCAGTTCTTC. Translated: CATSDFSSGGSNEQFF.

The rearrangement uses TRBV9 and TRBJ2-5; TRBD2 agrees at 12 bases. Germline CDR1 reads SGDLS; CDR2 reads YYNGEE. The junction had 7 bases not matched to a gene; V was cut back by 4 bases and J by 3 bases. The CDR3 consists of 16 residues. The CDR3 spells CASSISSGGEEETQYF. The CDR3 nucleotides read TGTGCCAGCAGCATATCTAGCGGGGGGGAAGAAGAGACCCAGTACTTC. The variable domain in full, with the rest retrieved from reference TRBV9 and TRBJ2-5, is DSGVTQTPKHLITATGQRVTLRCSPRSGDLSVYWYQQSLDQGLQFLIQYYNGEERAKGNILERFSAQQFPDLHSELNLSSLELGDSALYFCASSISSGGEEETQYFGPGTRLLVL.

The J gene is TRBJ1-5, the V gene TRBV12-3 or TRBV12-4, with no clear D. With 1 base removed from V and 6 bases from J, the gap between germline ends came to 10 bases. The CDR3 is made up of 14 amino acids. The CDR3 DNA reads TGTGCCAGCAGTTTAGGGGGATGGGGTCAGCCCCAGCATTTT. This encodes CASSLGGWGQPQHF.

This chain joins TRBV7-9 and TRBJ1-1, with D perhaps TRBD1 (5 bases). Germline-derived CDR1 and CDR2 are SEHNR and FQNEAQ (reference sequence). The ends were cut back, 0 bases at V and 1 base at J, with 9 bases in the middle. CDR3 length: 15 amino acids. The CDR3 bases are TGTGCCAGCAGCTTAGCTAGGACAAGGAACACTGAAGCTTTCTTT. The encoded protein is CASSLARTRNTEAFF.

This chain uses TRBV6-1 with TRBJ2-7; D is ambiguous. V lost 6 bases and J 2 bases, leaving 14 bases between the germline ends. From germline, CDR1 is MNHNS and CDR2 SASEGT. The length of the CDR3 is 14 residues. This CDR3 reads CASRVGSLAYEQYF. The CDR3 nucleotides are TGTGCCAGCAGGGTAGGCTCCCTTGCCTACGAGCAGTACTTC.

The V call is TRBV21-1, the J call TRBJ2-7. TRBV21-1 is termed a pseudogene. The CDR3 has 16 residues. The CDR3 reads CASSKGPKGSSYEQYF. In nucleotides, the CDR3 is TGTGCCAGCAGCAAAGGACCGAAAGGGAGCTCCTACGAGCAGTACTTC.

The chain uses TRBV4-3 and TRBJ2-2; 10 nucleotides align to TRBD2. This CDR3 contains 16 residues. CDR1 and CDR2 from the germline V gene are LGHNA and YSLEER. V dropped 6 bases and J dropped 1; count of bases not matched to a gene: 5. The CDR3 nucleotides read TGCGCCAGCAGTCTTAGCGGGGGGCTGAACACCGGGGAGCTGTTTTTT. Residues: CASSLSGGLNTGELFF.